This record concerns one T cell receptor (beta chain) sequence. Its cognate antigen is unknown. TCRdb keeps only in-frame clones here, not all; method: immunoSEQ multiplex PCR. This repertoire shows over 45,000 clones, around 89% found once; its top ten account for more than 3%. These data belong to a study of neoadjuvant nivolumab and ipilimumab in lung cancer. Trimming left V 5 bases short and J 6 bases short, with 11 bases between. Germline V gives CDR1 DFQATT, CDR2 SNEGSKA (reference sequence). This CDR3 comprises 11 residues. Findings and limits, study-wide: Only two of four nivolumab-treated tumors gained richness and clonality by surgery.

The chain joins TRBV20-1 to TRBJ2-7; D not resolved. This TCR was sampled from an adult with non-small cell lung cancer. Some clones in this sample may be carry-over from other donors' samples. The source material was blood, sampled before neoadjuvant nivolumab, alone or with ipilimumab. In DNA, the CDR3 is TGCAGTGCTGGTCCGAGTGGCGAGCAGTACTTC. Its translation: CSAGPSGEQYF.